The next 23 T cell receptor beta chains were all read from a single sample in a study of long-term antiretroviral therapy in people with HIV. This was the immunoSEQ v3.0 assay at survey level. Only in-frame clones appear in the TCRdb table, and some are missing; sequencing was by immunoSEQ multiplex PCR. Of some 22,000 clones listed, less than 90% are singletons. The input for sequencing was unsorted PBMCs, taken 0.4 years after starting antiretroviral therapy. The source is a man in his fifties with HIV.

This chain links TRBV25-1 with TRBJ2-1; 7 nucleotides agree with TRBD1. CDR3 length equals 15 residues. Germline CDR1 and CDR2: MGHDK and SYGVNS. Trimming removed 1 base from V and 3 bases from J; junction bases left unmatched: 3. The CDR3 DNA reads as TGTGCCAGCAGTGAATCGGGACAGATCTACAATGAGCAGTTCTTC. It is translated as CASSESGQIYNEQFF.

CDR3 protein: CASSLGGSYGYTF. The CDR3 nucleotides are TGTGCCAGCAGTTTGGGGGGCTCGTATGGCTACACCTTC. This sequence joins TRBV27 and TRBJ1-2; D possibly corresponds to TRBD1 (6 bases). This CDR3 region has 13 residues. Trimming took off 3 bases at V and 5 bases at J, with 10 bases between the two ends. In germline, CDR1 is MNHEY, CDR2 SMNVEV (reference sequence).

The chain joins TRBV9 to TRBJ1-2; D gene uncertain. V was trimmed by 0 bases and J by 4 bases, leaving 7 bases between them. The germline V gene encodes CDR1 SGDLS and CDR2 YYNGEE. The CDR3 is 13 amino acids. CDR3 DNA sequence: TGTGCCAGCAGCGTAGGTATCCCCTATGGCTACACCTTC. Translated: CASSVGIPYGYTF.

For this clone: Other DNA variants within this sample encode the same CDR3. The genes are TRBV6-5 and TRBJ1-2, with a tentative D call TRBD1 (5 bases). The V end lost 4 bases, the J end lost 4 bases, and 13 bases lay between the germline ends. CDR1 and CDR2 (germline): MNHEY, SVGAGI. This CDR3 has 14 residues. CDR3 residues: CASSSDTSFYGYTF. For the CDR3, the DNA is TGTGCCAGCAGTTCGGACACGTCCTTCTATGGCTACACCTTC.

By share of the sample, this clone is large. The chain has TRBV19 and TRBJ2-1; 7 bases map to TRBD1. The germline gives CDR1 LNHDA, CDR2 SQIVND (reference sequence). Trimming took 5 bases from V and 10 from J; bases not matched to a gene: 8. The CDR3 covers 13 residues. CDR3: CASSVPTGAEQFF. The CDR3 DNA is TGTGCCAGTAGTGTACCAACAGGGGCAGAGCAGTTCTTC.

This clone showed up just once. The chain joins TRBV9 to TRBJ2-7, with D possibly called TRBD1 or TRBD2 (6 bases each). The germline CDR1 and CDR2 sequences are SGDLS and YYNGEE. The CDR3 spans 14 residues. The V end lost 0 bases, the J end lost 4 bases, and 11 bases lay between the germline ends. CDR3 sequence (DNA): TGTGCCAGCAGCGTAGGTGGGGGGCTTTACGAGCAGTACTTC. Its protein product is CASSVGGGLYEQYF.

The V gene is TRBV5-6, the J gene TRBJ2-7; 7 bases are shared with TRBD1. The germline V gene has CDR1 SGHDT and CDR2 YYEEEE. Trimming cost V 4 bases and J 3 bases; bases outside gene matches: 10. There are 15 residues in the CDR3. Written as DNA, the CDR3 is TGTGCCAGCAGCCGCCGGGACAGTCCCTTCTACGAGCAGTACTTC. Its translation is CASSRRDSPFYEQYF. Full variable domain (rest looked up from reference TRBV5-6 and TRBJ2-7): DAGVTQSPTHLIKTRGQQVTLRCSPKSGHDTVSWYQQALGQGPQFIFQYYEEEERQRGNFPDRFSGHQFPNYSSELNVNALLLGDSALYLCASSRRDSPFYEQYFGPGTRLTVT.

V usage is TRBV18 and J usage is TRBJ1-1; no clear D. Between the trimmed V and J ends, which lost 4 bases and 0 bases, there was a span of 9 bases. Germline CDR1 KGHSH, CDR2 LQKENI. The CDR3 sequence is 14 residues long. The CDR3 is CASSQDGMNTEAFF. The DNA for the CDR3 is TGTGCCAGCTCACAGGACGGCATGAACACTGAAGCTTTCTTT.

This sequence joins TRBV5-4 and TRBJ1-1; possible D gene TRBD1, 6 bases. Trimming took off 5 bases at V and 6 bases at J, with 14 bases between the two ends. CDR1 and CDR2 from the germline V gene are SGHNT and YYREEE (reference sequence). CDR3 length: 13 residues. The CDR3 loop reads CASSFTGSPEAFF. The CDR3 DNA reads TGTGCCAGCAGTTTTACAGGGTCCCCTGAAGCTTTCTTT.

V and J are TRBV7-2 and TRBJ1-6; D perhaps matches TRBD1 (5 bases). Per the germline V gene, CDR1 is SGHTA and CDR2 is FQGNSA. Trimming removed 5 bases at V and 7 bases at J, with 12 bases between. The CDR3 has 14 residues. The CDR3 DNA is TGTGCCAGCAGCCGACAGTTTTTGAATTCACCCCTCCACTTT. It encodes CASSRQFLNSPLHF. The whole variable domain, remainder taken from reference TRBV7-2 and TRBJ1-6, is GAGVSQSPSNKVTEKGKDVELRCDPISGHTALYWYRQSLGQGLEFLIYFQGNSAPDKSGLPSDRFSAERTGGSVSTLTIQRTQQEDSAVYLCASSRQFLNSPLHFGNGTRLTVT.

The chain uses TRBV7-3 and TRBJ1-6; TRBD1 matches at 9 bases. CDR1 is SGHTA, CDR2 FQGTGA, per germline. CDR3 length equals 16 residues. V trimming: 4 bases; J trimming: 7 bases; junction bases outside the gene matches: 8. The CDR3 DNA sequence: TGTGCCAGCAGCTGGACCGGGACAGGGTACAATTCACCCCTCCACTTT. Its translation is CASSWTGTGYNSPLHF.

V usage is TRBV27 and J usage is TRBJ2-7; 7 positions agree with TRBD1. Germline loops: CDR1 MNHEY, CDR2 SMNVEV (reference sequence). The CDR3 consists of 13 residues. V lost 5 bases to trimming and J lost 2 bases; unmatched junction nucleotides: 3. For the CDR3, the DNA is TGTGCCAGCAGTACCACAGGGGCCTACGAGCAGTACTTC. Its translation: CASSTTGAYEQYF.

The gene calls are TRBV18 and TRBJ1-4; D unclear. Germline loops: CDR1 KGHSH, CDR2 LQKENI. The CDR3 spans 15 residues. V shed 1 base and J shed 5 bases, with 11 bases lying between them. CDR3 protein: CASSPQGRVNEKLFF. In DNA form, the CDR3 reads TGTGCCAGCTCACCACAGGGTCGGGTGAATGAAAAACTGTTTTTT.

This chain joins TRBV9 and TRBJ1-3, with D unresolved. Germline loops: CDR1 SGDLS, CDR2 YYNGEE. V was clipped by 2 bases and J by 0 bases, with 9 bases between them. The CDR3 runs 15 residues. The CDR3 protein is CASSVSTISGNTIYF. The CDR3 coding sequence is TGTGCCAGCAGCGTTTCAACAATCTCTGGAAACACCATATATTTT.

This rearrangement joins TRBV15 to TRBJ1-2; no reliable D call. The CDR3 contains 14 residues. Trimming shortened V by 1 base and J by 8 bases, and 14 bases separated the two germline ends. The germline V gene has CDR1 LNHNV and CDR2 YYDKDF (reference sequence). CDR3 region: CATSRGASEDGYTF. In DNA, the CDR3 is TGTGCCACCAGCAGAGGGGCTAGTGAGGACGGCTACACCTTC.

The rearrangement joins TRBV7-6 to TRBJ1-4, with D hard to call. The V end lost 5 bases, the J end lost 11 bases, and 12 bases lay between the germline ends. CDR1 and CDR2 from the germline V gene are SGHVS and FNYEAQ. There are 12 residues in the CDR3. For the CDR3, the DNA is TGTGCCAGCAGCCCCACCATCGGCAAACTGTTTTTT. It codes for CASSPTIGKLFF.

The J gene is TRBJ2-2, the V gene TRBV6-5, with TRBD1 matching over 7 bases. Germline CDR1 is MNHEY and CDR2 is SVGAGI. This CDR3 has 15 residues. V lost 0 bases and J lost 6; bases outside the gene matches: 4. The chain's CDR3 is CASSYSRQGSGELFF. Here the CDR3 DNA reads TGTGCCAGCAGTTACTCCCGACAGGGTTCCGGGGAGCTGTTTTTT.

The chain links TRBV25-1 to TRBJ2-5; D may be TRBD1 (8 bases). CDR1 and CDR2 from the germline V gene are MGHDK and SYGVNS. The ends were cut back, 5 bases at V and 4 bases at J, with 20 bases in the middle. CDR3 size: 16 residues. This CDR3 is CASSLGGGQDGETQYF. In DNA form, the CDR3 reads TGTGCCAGCAGTTTAGGCGGGGGACAGGATGGAGAGACCCAGTACTTC.

This chain joins TRBV13 and TRBJ1-2, with 7 nucleotides matching TRBD1. This CDR3 region has 15 residues. Germline CDR1 reads PRHDT; CDR2 reads FYEKMQ (reference sequence). J gave up 8 bases and V 2 bases, and 11 bases lay outside the gene matches. The CDR3 region is CASSLRAGGLSGYTF. CDR3 sequence (DNA): TGTGCCAGCAGCTTAAGGGCAGGGGGATTGAGCGGCTACACCTTC.

J is TRBJ2-1 and V is TRBV6-5; 11 nucleotides agree with TRBD2. This CDR3 is built from 16 residues. J lost 7 bases, V lost 2 bases, and 7 bases had no gene match. Germline CDR1 is MNHEY and CDR2 is SVGAGI. In DNA, the CDR3 is TGTGCCAGCAGTTACCAGAAGACTAGCGGGGAGAATGAGCAGTTCTTC. Residues: CASSYQKTSGENEQFF.

This clone was seen a few times. The V gene is TRBV11-2, the J gene TRBJ2-7, with 8 bases lining up with TRBD1. Germline V gene sequence: CDR1 SGHAT, CDR2 FQNNGV. J was trimmed by 6 bases and V by 1 base; bases with no gene match: 20. This CDR3 comprises 19 residues. The CDR3 nucleotides are TGTGCCAGCAGCTTAGCTCCGAGAATTGACAGGGGCGAACCTTCCGAGCAGTACTTC. Protein: CASSLAPRIDRGEPSEQYF.

The chain couples TRBV9 to TRBJ2-7; D call uncertain. This CDR3 is 15 amino acids long. Deletions cut 3 bases from V and 7 bases from J, with 20 bases between. Germline V CDR1 and CDR2: SGDLS, YYNGEE. This CDR3 is CASSGSDPEVSEQYF. The CDR3 coding sequence is TGTGCCAGCAGCGGCTCGGATCCTGAGGTTTCGGAGCAGTACTTC.

The sample holds one count of this clone. V is TRBV7-9 and J is TRBJ1-4, with 9 bases lining up with TRBD1. V was pared by 1 base and J by 8 bases, with 5 bases of the junction left unmatched. The CDR3 has 15 residues. CDR1 is SEHNR and CDR2 is FQNEAQ in the germline V gene (reference sequence). The CDR3 DNA is TGTGCCAGCAGCTTAGGGGGGACAGGGTACGAAAAACTGTTTTTT. Its protein product is CASSLGGTGYEKLFF.